The 29 T cell receptor beta chains below were found in one sample sequenced in a study of circulating and synovial CD4+ cells in juvenile arthritis. Sequenced by immunoSEQ multiplex PCR; TCRdb stores in-frame clones only, minus some. There are around 32,000 clones in the sample; more than 90% occur only once, and about 0.68% lies in the top ten. Source material: CD4+ T cells from blood. The receptor set was obtained from a human donor with juvenile idiopathic arthritis.

The CDR3 loop is CASSPRGDLNSPLHF. The CDR3 coding sequence is TGTGCCAGCAGTCCCCGGGGAGATCTTAATTCACCCCTCCACTTT. The chain links TRBV27 to TRBJ1-6; D unresolved. The CDR3 has 15 residues. V lost 5 bases and J lost 6, with 14 bases in between. From germline, CDR1 is MNHEY and CDR2 SMNVEV (reference sequence).

The chain recombines TRBV12-5 with TRBJ2-1, with TRBD2 matching over 9 bases. V was pared by 6 bases and J by 10 bases, with 13 bases of the junction left unmatched. The CDR3 has 15 amino acids. Germline loops: CDR1 LGHNT, CDR2 FRNRAP. The CDR3 sequence: CASGTYLAGVDEQFF. The CDR3 DNA is TGTGCTAGTGGCACCTACTTAGCGGGAGTAGACGAGCAGTTCTTC.

The V gene is TRBV19, the J gene TRBJ1-5, with no clear D. Per the germline V gene, CDR1 is LNHDA and CDR2 is SQIVND (reference sequence). The CDR3 has 16 residues. V was clipped by 4 bases and J by 3 bases, with 16 bases between them. Here the CDR3 DNA reads TGTGCCAGTAGTACCTCTCGCGGGAAGATCAATCAGCCCCAGCATTTT. Amino acids: CASSTSRGKINQPQHF.

V gene TRBV19 combines with J gene TRBJ2-2; D gene ambiguous. The germline V and J ends were trimmed by 0 bases and 0 bases, with 8 bases remaining between them. CDR3 size: 16 residues. Germline lookup yields CDR1 LNHDA and CDR2 SQIVND (reference sequence). CDR3: CASSIEQFANTGELFF. For the CDR3, the DNA is TGTGCCAGTAGTATAGAACAGTTCGCGAACACCGGGGAGCTGTTTTTT.

This chain links TRBV5-6 with TRBJ1-5, with 10 bases identical to TRBD1. CDR1 and CDR2 (germline): SGHDT, YYEEEE. V was pared by 4 bases and J by 6 bases, with 10 bases of the junction left unmatched. The CDR3 covers 16 residues. Here the CDR3 DNA reads TGTGCCAGCAGCGACATGGGACAGGGGAGGATTCAGCCCCAGCATTTT. Amino acids: CASSDMGQGRIQPQHF.

The chain recombines TRBV28 with TRBJ2-7; 12 positions agree with TRBD2. Germline V gene lookup returns CDR1 MDHEN and CDR2 SYDVKM. V trimming: 8 bases; J trimming: 2 bases; junction bases outside the gene matches: 7. The CDR3 extends over 15 amino acids. Here the CDR3 reads CASVRLAGDPYEQYF. CDR3 DNA sequence: TGTGCCAGCGTTAGACTAGCGGGAGATCCCTACGAGCAGTACTTC.

The rearrangement links TRBV6-6 to TRBJ2-5; 10 nucleotides agree with TRBD2. This CDR3 spans 13 amino acids. The germline gives CDR1 MNHNY, CDR2 SVGAGI (reference sequence). V lost 6 bases, J lost 4 bases, and 2 bases stayed unmatched. The CDR3 DNA reads TGTGCCAGCAGGTGGACTAGCGGAGAGACCCAGTACTTC. It translates to CASRWTSGETQYF.

The chain links TRBV30 to TRBJ2-7; a weak D match, TRBD2 (5 bases). V lost 2 bases, J lost 1 base, and 6 bases lay in between. The CDR3 is 12 amino acids. From germline, CDR1 is GTSNPN and CDR2 SVGIG (reference sequence). The CDR3 protein is CAWSSGSYEQYF. In DNA form, the CDR3 reads TGTGCCTGGAGTTCGGGATCCTACGAGCAGTACTTC.

The V gene is TRBV4-1, the J gene TRBJ2-5; TRBD2 might be the D (6 bases). Germline V gene lookup returns CDR1 MGHRA and CDR2 YSYEKL. The V end lost 4 bases, the J end lost 2 bases, and 8 bases lay between the germline ends. The CDR3 is 13 residues long. CDR3 residues: CASSRGTQETQYF. CDR3 bases: TGCGCCAGCAGCCGCGGGACTCAAGAGACCCAGTACTTC.

The V and J genes are TRBV7-3 and TRBJ2-1; 7 nucleotides line up with TRBD1. There are 17 residues in the CDR3. Trimming cost V 4 bases and J 0 bases; bases outside gene matches: 9. Germline values: CDR1 SGHTA, CDR2 FQGTGA. The CDR3 here is CASSSRPTGASYNEQFF. The CDR3 coding sequence is TGTGCCAGCAGCTCGAGACCCACAGGGGCCTCCTACAATGAGCAGTTCTTC.

The rearrangement joins TRBV6-5 to TRBJ2-3, with a tentative D call TRBD2 (5 bases). CDR1 MNHEY and CDR2 SVGAGI come from the germline V gene. Trimming removed 5 bases from V and 7 bases from J, with 13 bases in between. The CDR3 consists of 13 residues. CDR3 nucleotides: TGTGCCAGCAGTCCGCTACACGGGAATACGCAGTATTTT. Its translation: CASSPLHGNTQYF.

V gene TRBV19 combines with J gene TRBJ2-5; D perhaps matches TRBD2 (7 bases). The V and J ends lost 3 bases and 5 bases respectively, with 13 bases between them. The germline gives CDR1 LNHDA, CDR2 SQIVND (reference sequence). The CDR3 spans 14 residues. The CDR3 reads CASSIGGGGETQYF. CDR3 nucleotide sequence: TGTGCCAGTAGTATTGGGGGGGGCGGGGAGACCCAGTACTTC.

The chain has TRBV28 and TRBJ2-7; TRBD2 agrees at 10 bases. Trimming took 4 bases from V and 2 from J; bases not matched to a gene: 8. Germline assignment: CDR1 MDHEN and CDR2 SYDVKM. The CDR3 loop spans 16 amino acids. CDR3 loop: CASSSPRTSGTYEQYF. In DNA, the CDR3 is TGTGCCAGCAGTTCCCCAAGGACTAGCGGAACCTACGAGCAGTACTTC.

In DNA, the CDR3 is TGTGCCAGCAGGACATGGGGTAAAACCCCTCGGGATTACGAGCAGTACTTC. It translates to CASRTWGKTPRDYEQYF. V is TRBV28 and J is TRBJ2-7, with TRBD2 as a possible D gene (5 bases). The CDR3 sequence is 17 residues long. V lost 6 bases to trimming and J lost 4 bases, with 25 bases between them. Germline-derived CDR1 and CDR2 are MDHEN and SYDVKM.

This clone was recorded a few times. Different DNA sequences within this sample yield the same CDR3. The V call is TRBV4-2, the J call TRBJ1-6, with 7 bases matching TRBD1. This CDR3 has 15 amino acids. J lost 5 bases, V lost 1 base, and 2 bases had no gene match. Germline V gene sequence: CDR1 LGHNA, CDR2 YNFKEQ. The chain's CDR3 is CASSQGQGDNSPLHF. The CDR3 coding sequence is TGTGCCAGCAGCCAAGGTCAGGGGGATAATTCACCCCTCCACTTT.

A single count supports this clone. The V gene is TRBV4-2, the J gene TRBJ2-5, with 9 nucleotides matching TRBD2. The trim removed 4 bases at V and 5 bases at J, leaving 11 bases unmatched. Germline CDR1 reads LGHNA; CDR2 reads YNFKEQ. This CDR3 region has 16 residues. CDR3 amino acids: CASSLTGLAVAETQYF. Here the CDR3 DNA reads TGTGCCAGCAGCCTAACGGGACTAGCAGTGGCGGAGACCCAGTACTTC.

V is TRBV7-2 and J is TRBJ1-1; 10 bases agree with TRBD1. CDR3 length equals 14 residues. J was trimmed by 11 bases and V by 8 bases; bases with no gene match: 14. Germline CDR1 SGHTA, CDR2 FQGNSA. CDR3 loop: CASLETGGLEGAFF. CDR3 nucleotides: TGTGCCAGCCTAGAGACAGGGGGCTTGGAGGGGGCTTTCTTT.

This clone was observed a few times. The chain couples TRBV6-1 to TRBJ2-2, with a tentative D call TRBD1 (6 bases). The germline V gene has CDR1 MNHNS and CDR2 SASEGT. This CDR3 spans 13 amino acids. V was shortened by 4 bases and J by 5 bases, with 8 bases between the two germline ends. Here the CDR3 reads CASSVQGTGELFF. In nucleotides, the CDR3 is TGTGCCAGCAGTGTGCAGGGGACCGGGGAGCTGTTTTTT.

V usage is TRBV7-8 and J usage is TRBJ2-3; 15 nucleotides align to TRBD2. Losses at the gene ends were 3 bases for V and 6 bases for J; bases not matched to a gene: 13. From germline, CDR1 is SGHVS and CDR2 FQNEAQ. There are 19 residues in the CDR3. In DNA, the CDR3 is TGTGCCAGCAGCTTCTCACTCCTGGGACTAGCGGGGGGAGGGGATACGCAGTATTTT. Protein sequence: CASSFSLLGLAGGGDTQYF.

The chain is built from TRBV18 and TRBJ1-4; 8 bases fit TRBD1. Germline V lookup: CDR1 KGHSH, CDR2 LQKENI. The length of the CDR3 is 18 residues. V lost 0 bases and J lost 7; bases outside the gene matches: 13. The CDR3 bases are TGTGCCAGCTCACCACCCGGGACAGGTGTTACGAGGGGTGAAAAACTGTTTTTT. Translated: CASSPPGTGVTRGEKLFF.

The V call is TRBV5-4, the J call TRBJ1-1; possibly TRBD1 for D (6 bases). Germline assignment: CDR1 SGHNT and CDR2 YYREEE (reference sequence). Trimming left V 0 bases short and J 1 base short, with 13 bases between. The CDR3 loop spans 16 amino acids. CDR3 DNA sequence: TGTGCCAGCAGCTTGGAGATTGGCAGGGGGAACACTGAAGCTTTCTTT. Translation gives CASSLEIGRGNTEAFF.

The chain links TRBV6-6 to TRBJ2-5, with D possibly being TRBD2 (5 bases). The germline V and J ends were trimmed by 6 bases and 5 bases, with 16 bases remaining between them. Germline CDR1 and CDR2: MNHNY and SVGAGI (reference sequence). This CDR3 spans 14 amino acids. The CDR3 here is CASSPTGRGETQYF. The CDR3 DNA is TGTGCCAGCAGCCCGACTGGCCGCGGGGAGACCCAGTACTTC.

The chain has TRBV30 and TRBJ2-7; D unclear. V gave up 3 bases and J gave up 4 bases, with 10 bases separating them. CDR1 is GTSNPN and CDR2 is SVGIG in the germline V gene (reference sequence). There are 12 residues in the CDR3. CDR3 loop: CAWSPPGYEQYF. The DNA for the CDR3 is TGTGCCTGGAGCCCCCCCGGGTACGAGCAGTACTTC.

This clone was observed once. J is TRBJ2-3 and V is TRBV18, with D possibly matching TRBD1 (6 bases). CDR1 is KGHSH, CDR2 LQKENI, per germline. CDR3 length: 14 residues. Trimming left V 2 bases short and J 5 bases short, with 11 bases between. The CDR3 spells CASSPKGERDTQYF. CDR3 nucleotide sequence: TGTGCCAGCTCACCAAAGGGGGAGAGAGATACGCAGTATTTT.

The chain employs TRBV18 and TRBJ1-6; D is unclear. CDR1 and CDR2 from the germline V gene are KGHSH and LQKENI. The CDR3 length is 13 residues. The germline V and J ends were trimmed by 3 bases and 6 bases, with 6 bases remaining between them. The CDR3 sequence: CASSPEFNSPLHF. CDR3 DNA: TGTGCCAGCTCACCTGAGTTTAATTCACCCCTCCACTTT.

This clone appeared a single time. The chain uses TRBV5-1 and TRBJ1-2; 7 nucleotides match TRBD1. V shed 0 bases and J 5 bases; nucleotides not matched to a gene: 10. This CDR3 has 16 amino acids. Germline V CDR1 and CDR2: SGHRS, YFSETQ. The CDR3 sequence is CASSLAGSGQWYGYTF. In nucleotides, the CDR3 is TGCGCCAGCAGCTTGGCAGGGTCGGGACAGTGGTATGGCTACACCTTC.

V is TRBV9 and J is TRBJ2-1; tentatively, D is TRBD1 (5 bases). The CDR3 runs to 12 residues. V was cut by 0 bases and J by 7 bases, with 5 bases left in between. Germline CDR1 is SGDLS and CDR2 is YYNGEE. The CDR3 DNA sequence: TGTGCCAGCAGCGTAGAGGGGAATGAGCAGTTCTTC. This gives the protein CASSVEGNEQFF.

This chain links TRBV12-5 with TRBJ2-5; 8 nucleotides agree with TRBD2. Germline V CDR1 and CDR2: LGHNT, FRNRAP. The trim removed 6 bases at V and 1 base at J, leaving 4 bases unmatched. There are 14 residues in the CDR3. The CDR3 nucleotides read TGTGCTAGTGGGTCCGGGGGGGGCCAAGAGACCCAGTACTTC. It translates to CASGSGGGQETQYF.

The chain has TRBV5-3 and TRBJ1-2; possible D gene TRBD1, 6 bases. Being an ORF, TRBV5-3 has a function that is uncertain. V was pared by 3 bases and J by 4 bases, with 22 bases between. This CDR3 is 17 amino acids long. The CDR3 nucleotides read TGTGCCAGAAGCTCACATTACCGGGACAATTACTTCTATGGCTACACCTTC. Its translation is CARSSHYRDNYFYGYTF.